This T cell receptor (beta chain) was sequenced in a study of shared clonotypes between healthy human individuals. V lost 2 bases, J lost 7 bases, and 7 bases stayed unmatched. The germline CDR1 and CDR2 sequences are GTSNPN and SVGIG (reference sequence). CDR3 size: 14 residues. Several immunoSEQ 96-well plates shared each subset's DNA, each plate a replicate. Sequencing was performed on unsorted PBMC DNA using ten immunoSEQ deep assay plates. Authors' data handling: ImmunoSEQ gave junction-only sequences without quality scores, so filtering differed. Some clones are missing from TCRdb's copy, which holds only in-frame ones; the method was immunoSEQ multiplex PCR. For V, J and clone size, that table is used; D and trimming come from the DNA. Of 500,000 to 650,000 clones listed, around 78% were seen once; the top ten hold around 12%.

The chain employs TRBV30 and TRBJ1-5; 8 bases are a match to TRBD1. The specimen sequenced was PBMCs. The clonotype originates from a woman in her thirties or forties in good health. Some clones in this sample may be carry-over from other donors' samples. CDR3: CAWSTGQAMQPQHF. CDR3 coding DNA: TGTGCCTGGAGTACGGGACAGGCGATGCAGCCCCAGCATTTT.